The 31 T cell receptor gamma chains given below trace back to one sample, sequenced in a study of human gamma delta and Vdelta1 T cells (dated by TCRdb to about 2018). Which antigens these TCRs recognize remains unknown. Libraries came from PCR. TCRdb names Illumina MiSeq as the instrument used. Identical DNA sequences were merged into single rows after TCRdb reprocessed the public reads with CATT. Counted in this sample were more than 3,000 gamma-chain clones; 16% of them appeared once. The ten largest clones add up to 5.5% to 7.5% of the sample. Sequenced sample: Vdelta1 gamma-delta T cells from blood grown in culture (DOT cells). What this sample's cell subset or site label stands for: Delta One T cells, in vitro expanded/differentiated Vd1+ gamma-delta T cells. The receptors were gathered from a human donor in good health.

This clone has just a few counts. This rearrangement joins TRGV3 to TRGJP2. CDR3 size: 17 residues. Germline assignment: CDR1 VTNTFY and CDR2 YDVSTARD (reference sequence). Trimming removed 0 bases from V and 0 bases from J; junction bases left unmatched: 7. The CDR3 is CATWDRPSYSSDWIKTF. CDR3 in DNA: TGTGCCACCTGGGACAGGCCCTCATATAGTAGTGATTGGATCAAGACGTTT.

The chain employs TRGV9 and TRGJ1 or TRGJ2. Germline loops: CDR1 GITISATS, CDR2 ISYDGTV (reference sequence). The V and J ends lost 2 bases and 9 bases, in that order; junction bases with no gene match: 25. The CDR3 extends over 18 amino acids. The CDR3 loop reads CALWEASKNRVGGGKKLF. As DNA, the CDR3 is TGTGCCTTGTGGGAGGCCTCAAAAAACCGGGTCGGTGGCGGTAAGAAACTCTTT.

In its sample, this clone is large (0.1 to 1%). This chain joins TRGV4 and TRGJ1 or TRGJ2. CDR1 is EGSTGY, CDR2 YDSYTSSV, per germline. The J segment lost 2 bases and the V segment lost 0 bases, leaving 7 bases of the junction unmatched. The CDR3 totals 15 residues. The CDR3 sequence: CATWDGRRDYYKKLF. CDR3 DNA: TGTGCCACCTGGGATGGGCGCCGGGATTATTATAAGAAACTCTTT.

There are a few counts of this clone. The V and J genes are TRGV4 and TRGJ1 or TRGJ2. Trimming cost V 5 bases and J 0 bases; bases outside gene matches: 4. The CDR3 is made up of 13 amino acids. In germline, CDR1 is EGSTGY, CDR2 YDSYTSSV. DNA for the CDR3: TGTGCCACCTGGGTTAAGAATTATTATAAGAAACTCTTT. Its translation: CATWVKNYYKKLF.

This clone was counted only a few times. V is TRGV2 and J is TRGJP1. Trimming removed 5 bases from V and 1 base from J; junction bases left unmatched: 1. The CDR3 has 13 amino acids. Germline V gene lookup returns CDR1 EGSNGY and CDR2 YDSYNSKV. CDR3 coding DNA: TGTGCCACCTGGGGTACCACTGGTTGGTTCAAGATATTT. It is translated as CATWGTTGWFKIF.

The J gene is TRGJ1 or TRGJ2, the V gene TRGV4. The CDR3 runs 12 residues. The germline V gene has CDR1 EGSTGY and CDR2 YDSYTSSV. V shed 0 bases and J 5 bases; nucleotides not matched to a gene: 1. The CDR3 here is CATWDGDYKKLF. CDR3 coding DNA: TGTGCCACCTGGGATGGGGATTATAAGAAACTCTTT.

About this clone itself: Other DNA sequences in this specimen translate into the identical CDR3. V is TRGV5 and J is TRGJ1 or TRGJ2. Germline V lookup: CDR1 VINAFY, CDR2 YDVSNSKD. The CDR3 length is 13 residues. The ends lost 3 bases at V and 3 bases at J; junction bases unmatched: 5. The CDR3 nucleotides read TGTGCCACCTGGGACCGCCCTTATTATAAGAAACTCTTT. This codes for CATWDRPYYKKLF.

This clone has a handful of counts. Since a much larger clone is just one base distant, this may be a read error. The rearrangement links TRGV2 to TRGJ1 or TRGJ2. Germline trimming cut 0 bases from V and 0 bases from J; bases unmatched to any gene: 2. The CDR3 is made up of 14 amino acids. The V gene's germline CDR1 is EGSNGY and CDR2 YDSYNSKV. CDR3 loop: CATWDGTNYYKKLF. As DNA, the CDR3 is TGTGCCACCTGGGACGGGACGAATTATTATAAGAAACTCTTT.

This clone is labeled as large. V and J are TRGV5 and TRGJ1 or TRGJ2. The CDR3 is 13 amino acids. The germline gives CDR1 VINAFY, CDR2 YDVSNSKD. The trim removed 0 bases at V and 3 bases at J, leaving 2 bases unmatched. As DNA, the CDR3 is TGTGCCACCTGGGACAGGCCTTATTATAAGAAACTCTTT. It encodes CATWDRPYYKKLF.

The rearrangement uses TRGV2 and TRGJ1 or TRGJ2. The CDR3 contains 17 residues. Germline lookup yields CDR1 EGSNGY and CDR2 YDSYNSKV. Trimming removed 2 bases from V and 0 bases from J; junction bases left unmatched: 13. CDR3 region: CATWDAHNTANYYKKLF. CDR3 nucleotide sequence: TGTGCCACCTGGGACGCGCACAATACTGCGAATTATTATAAGAAACTCTTT.

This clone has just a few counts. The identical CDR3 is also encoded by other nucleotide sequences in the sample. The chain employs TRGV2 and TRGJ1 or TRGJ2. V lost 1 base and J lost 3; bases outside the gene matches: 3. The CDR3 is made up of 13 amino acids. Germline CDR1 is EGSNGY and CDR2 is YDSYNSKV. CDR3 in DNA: TGTGCCACCTGGGACGGCGTTTATTATAAGAAACTCTTT. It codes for CATWDGVYYKKLF.

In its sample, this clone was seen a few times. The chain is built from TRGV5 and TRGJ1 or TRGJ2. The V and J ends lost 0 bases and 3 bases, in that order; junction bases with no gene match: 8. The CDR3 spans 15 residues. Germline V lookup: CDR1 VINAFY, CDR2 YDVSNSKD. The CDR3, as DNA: TGTGCCACCTGGGACAGGCCTTTTGGTTATTATAAGAAACTCTTT. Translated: CATWDRPFGYYKKLF.

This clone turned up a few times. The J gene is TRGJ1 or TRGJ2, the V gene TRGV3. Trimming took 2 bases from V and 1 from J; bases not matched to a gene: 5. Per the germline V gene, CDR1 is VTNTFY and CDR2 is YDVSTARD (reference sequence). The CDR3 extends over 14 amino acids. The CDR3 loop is CATWDTRNYYKKLF. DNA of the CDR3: TGTGCCACCTGGGACACGCGAAATTATTATAAGAAACTCTTT.

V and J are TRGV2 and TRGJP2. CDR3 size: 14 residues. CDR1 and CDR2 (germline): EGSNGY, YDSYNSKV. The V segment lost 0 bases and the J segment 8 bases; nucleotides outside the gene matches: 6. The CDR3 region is CATWDGLRDWIKTF. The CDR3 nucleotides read TGTGCCACCTGGGACGGGCTTCGGGATTGGATCAAGACGTTT.

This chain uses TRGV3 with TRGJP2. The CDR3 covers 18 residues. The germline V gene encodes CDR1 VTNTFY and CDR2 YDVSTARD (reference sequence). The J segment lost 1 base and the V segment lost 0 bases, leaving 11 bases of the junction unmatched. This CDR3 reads CATWDRPRGTSSDWIKTF. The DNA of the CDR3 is TGTGCCACCTGGGACAGGCCCCGGGGTACTAGTAGTGATTGGATCAAGACGTTT.

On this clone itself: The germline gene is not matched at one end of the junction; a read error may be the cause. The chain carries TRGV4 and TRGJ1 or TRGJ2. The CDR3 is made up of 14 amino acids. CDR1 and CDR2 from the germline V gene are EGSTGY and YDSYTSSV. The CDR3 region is CATWHGLNYYKKLF. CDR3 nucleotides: TGTGCCACCTGGCATGGTCTGAATTATTATAAGAAACTCTTT.

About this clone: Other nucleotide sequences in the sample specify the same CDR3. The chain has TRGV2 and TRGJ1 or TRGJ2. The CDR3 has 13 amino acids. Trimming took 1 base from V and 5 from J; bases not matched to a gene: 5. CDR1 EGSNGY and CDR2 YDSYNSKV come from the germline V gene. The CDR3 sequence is CATWDGFDYKKLF. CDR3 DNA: TGTGCCACCTGGGACGGATTTGATTATAAGAAACTCTTT.

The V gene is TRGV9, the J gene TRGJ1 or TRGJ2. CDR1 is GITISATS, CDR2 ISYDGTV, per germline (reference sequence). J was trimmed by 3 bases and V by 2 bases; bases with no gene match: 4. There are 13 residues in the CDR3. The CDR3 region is CALWEGTYYKKLF. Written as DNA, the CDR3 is TGTGCCTTGTGGGAGGGAACTTATTATAAGAAACTCTTT.

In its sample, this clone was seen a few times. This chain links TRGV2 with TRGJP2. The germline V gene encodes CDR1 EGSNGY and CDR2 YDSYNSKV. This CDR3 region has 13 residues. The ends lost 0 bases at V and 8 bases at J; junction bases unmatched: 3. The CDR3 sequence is CATWDGRDWIKTF. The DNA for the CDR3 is TGTGCCACCTGGGACGGGCGAGATTGGATCAAGACGTTT.

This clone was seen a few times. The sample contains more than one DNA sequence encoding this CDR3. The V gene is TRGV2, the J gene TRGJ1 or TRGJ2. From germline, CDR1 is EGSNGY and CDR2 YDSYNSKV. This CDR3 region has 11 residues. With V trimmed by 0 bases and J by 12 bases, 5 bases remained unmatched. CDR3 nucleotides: TGTGCCACCTGGGACGGGCTGAGGAAACTCTTT. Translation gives CATWDGLRKLF.

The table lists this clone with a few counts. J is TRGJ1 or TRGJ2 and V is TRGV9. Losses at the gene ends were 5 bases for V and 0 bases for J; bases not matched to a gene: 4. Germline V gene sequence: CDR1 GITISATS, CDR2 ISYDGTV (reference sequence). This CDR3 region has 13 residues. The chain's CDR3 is CALWGGNYYKKLF. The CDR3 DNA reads TGTGCCTTGTGGGGTGGGAATTATTATAAGAAACTCTTT.

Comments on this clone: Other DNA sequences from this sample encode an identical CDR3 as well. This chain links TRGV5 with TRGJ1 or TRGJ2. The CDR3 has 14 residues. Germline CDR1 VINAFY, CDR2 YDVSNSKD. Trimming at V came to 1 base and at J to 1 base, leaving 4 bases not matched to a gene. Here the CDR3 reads CATWDRLNYYKKLF. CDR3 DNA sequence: TGTGCCACCTGGGACAGATTAAATTATTATAAGAAACTCTTT.

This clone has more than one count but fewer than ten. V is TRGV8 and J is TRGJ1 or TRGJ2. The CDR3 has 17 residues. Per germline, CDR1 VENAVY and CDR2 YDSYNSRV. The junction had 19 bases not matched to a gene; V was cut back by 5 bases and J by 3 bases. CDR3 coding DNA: TGTGCCACCTGGGGCTCTAAGCGGAGGGCGATTTATTATAAGAAACTCTTT. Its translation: CATWGSKRRAIYYKKLF.

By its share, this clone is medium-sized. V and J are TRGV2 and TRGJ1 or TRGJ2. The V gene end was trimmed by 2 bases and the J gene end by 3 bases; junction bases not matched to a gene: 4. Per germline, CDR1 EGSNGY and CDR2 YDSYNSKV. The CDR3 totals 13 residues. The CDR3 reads CATWDEPYYKKLF. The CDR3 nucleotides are TGTGCCACCTGGGACGAGCCTTATTATAAGAAACTCTTT.

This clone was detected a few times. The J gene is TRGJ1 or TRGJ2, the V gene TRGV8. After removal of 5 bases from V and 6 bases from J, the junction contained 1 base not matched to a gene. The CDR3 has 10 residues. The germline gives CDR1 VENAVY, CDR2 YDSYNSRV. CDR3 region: CATWVYKKLF. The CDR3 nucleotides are TGTGCCACCTGGGTTTATAAGAAACTCTTT.

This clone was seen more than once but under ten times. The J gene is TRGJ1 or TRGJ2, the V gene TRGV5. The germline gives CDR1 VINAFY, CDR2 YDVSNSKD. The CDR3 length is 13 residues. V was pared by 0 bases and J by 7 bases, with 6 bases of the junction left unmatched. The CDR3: CATWDREGYKKLF. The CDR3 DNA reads TGTGCCACCTGGGACAGGGAAGGGTATAAGAAACTCTTT.

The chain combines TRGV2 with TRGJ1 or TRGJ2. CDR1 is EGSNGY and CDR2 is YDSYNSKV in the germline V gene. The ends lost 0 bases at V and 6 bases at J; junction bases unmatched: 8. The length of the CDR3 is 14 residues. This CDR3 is CATWDGLRGYKKLF. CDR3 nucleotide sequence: TGTGCCACCTGGGACGGGCTTAGAGGTTATAAGAAACTCTTT.

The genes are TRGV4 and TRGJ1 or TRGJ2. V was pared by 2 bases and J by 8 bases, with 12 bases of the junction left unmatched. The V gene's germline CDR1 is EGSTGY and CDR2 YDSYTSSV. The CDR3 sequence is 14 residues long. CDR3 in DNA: TGTGCCACCTGGGATGTCCCTCCACCCGATAAGAAACTCTTT. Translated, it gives CATWDVPPPDKKLF.

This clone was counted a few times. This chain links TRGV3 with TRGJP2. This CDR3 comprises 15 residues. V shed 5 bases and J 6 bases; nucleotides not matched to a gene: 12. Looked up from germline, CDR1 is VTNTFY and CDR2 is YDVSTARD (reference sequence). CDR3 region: CATWAESRGDWIKTF. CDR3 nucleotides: TGTGCCACCTGGGCCGAAAGTAGAGGTGATTGGATCAAGACGTTT.

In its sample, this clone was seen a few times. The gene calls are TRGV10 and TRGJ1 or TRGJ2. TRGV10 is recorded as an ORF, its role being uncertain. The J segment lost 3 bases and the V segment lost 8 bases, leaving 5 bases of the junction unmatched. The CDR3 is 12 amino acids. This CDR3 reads CAAWDSYYKKLF. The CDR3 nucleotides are TGTGCTGCGTGGGATTCTTATTATAAGAAACTCTTT.

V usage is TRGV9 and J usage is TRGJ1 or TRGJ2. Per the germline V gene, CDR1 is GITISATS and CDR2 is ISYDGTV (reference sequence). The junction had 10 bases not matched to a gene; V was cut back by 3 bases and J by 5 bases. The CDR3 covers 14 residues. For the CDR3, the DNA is TGTGCCTTGTGGGAGCCCCGTTTTAATTATAAGAAACTCTTT. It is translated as CALWEPRFNYKKLF.